The 14 T cell receptor beta chains reported below all come from one sample, sequenced in a study of blood T cell repertoires in COVID-19. The data were produced by immunoSEQ multiplex PCR, yet TCRdb's version contains in-frame clones alone and is incomplete. The sample has roughly 65,000 clones; 86% are singletons. The material sequenced was peripheral blood. The source is a man in his fifties or sixties with acute or convalescent COVID-19.

The V call is TRBV19, the J call TRBJ1-2; D gene ambiguous. CDR1 is LNHDA, CDR2 SQIVND, per germline (reference sequence). V dropped 5 bases and J dropped 2 bases, with 15 bases sitting between them. This CDR3 has 15 amino acids. CDR3 amino acids: CASSQHGEVNYGYTF. CDR3 coding DNA: TGTGCCAGTAGTCAACATGGGGAGGTAAACTATGGCTACACCTTC.

The rearrangement uses TRBV18 and TRBJ2-7; D call uncertain. Germline V gene data show CDR1 as KGHSH and CDR2 as LQKENI. Trimming stripped 0 bases from V and 1 base from J, with 7 bases between. CDR3 length: 14 residues. CDR3 bases: TGTGCCAGCTCACCACCTAGCAGATCCTACGAGCAGTACTTC. Translated, it gives CASSPPSRSYEQYF. The full variable domain, rest sourced from reference TRBV18 and TRBJ2-7, is NAGVMQNPRHLVRRRGQEARLRCSPMKGHSHVYWYRQLPEEGLKFMVYLQKENIIDESGMPKERFSAEFPKEGPSILRIQQVVRGDSAAYFCASSPPSRSYEQYFGPGTRLTVT.

The chain combines TRBV5-4 with TRBJ2-2; D remains ambiguous. Trimming shortened V by 4 bases and J by 0 bases, and 4 bases separated the two germline ends. CDR3 length: 13 residues. CDR1 is SGHNT, CDR2 YYREEE, per germline (reference sequence). CDR3 DNA sequence: TGTGCCAGCAGCCGTGCGAACACCGGGGAGCTGTTTTTT. Translated, it gives CASSRANTGELFF. Based on the CDR3 plus reference TRBV5-4 and TRBJ2-2, the full variable domain is ETGVTQSPTHLIKTRGQQVTLRCSSQSGHNTVSWYQQALGQGPQFIFQYYREEENGRGNFPPRFSGLQFPNYSSELNVNALELDDSALYLCASSRANTGELFFGEGSRLTVL.

The rearrangement links TRBV5-6 to TRBJ2-7, with 8 positions matching TRBD2. The CDR3 has 15 amino acids. Germline loops: CDR1 SGHDT, CDR2 YYEEEE. V gave up 4 bases and J gave up 7 bases; unmatched junction bases: 13. The DNA of the CDR3 is TGTGCCAGCAGCCCCGGCGGGGGAGCGGGGGTTGAGCAGTACTTC. This encodes CASSPGGGAGVEQYF.

The chain has TRBV12-3 or TRBV12-4 and TRBJ2-5; the D gene could be TRBD1 or TRBD2 (5 bases each). The CDR3 is made up of 12 amino acids. The V end lost 10 bases, the J end lost 5 bases, and 14 bases lay between the germline ends. DNA for the CDR3: TGTGCCACCAGAGGGGTTGGCGAGACCCAGTACTTC. Translation gives CATRGVGETQYF.

The sample holds a few counts of this clone. The J gene is TRBJ1-5, the V gene TRBV2; D is perhaps TRBD1 (6 bases). Deletions cut 2 bases from V and 5 bases from J, with 10 bases between. The CDR3 loop spans 14 amino acids. Germline loops: CDR1 SNHLY, CDR2 FYNNEI. The DNA for the CDR3 is TGTGCCAGCAGTGAAAGCGGGGGCCATCAGCCCCAGCATTTT. Encoded protein: CASSESGGHQPQHF.

The chain links TRBV4-2 to TRBJ1-5; maybe TRBD1 (6 bases). Trimming shortened V by 4 bases and J by 3 bases, and 16 bases separated the two germline ends. The CDR3 sequence is 16 residues long. Per germline, CDR1 LGHNA and CDR2 YNFKEQ. CDR3 residues: CASSRKVGDNNQPQHF. The CDR3 nucleotides are TGTGCCAGCAGCCGCAAGGTGGGGGACAACAATCAGCCCCAGCATTTT.

This sequence joins TRBV6-1 and TRBJ1-4; 8 bases match TRBD1. Germline V gene data show CDR1 as MNHNS and CDR2 as SASEGT. The trim removed 1 base at V and 7 bases at J, leaving 5 bases unmatched. CDR3 length equals 15 residues. Here the CDR3 reads CASSEVGQGGEKLFF. CDR3 nucleotide sequence: TGTGCCAGCAGTGAAGTTGGACAGGGTGGTGAAAAACTGTTTTTT.

The chain is built from TRBV24-1 and TRBJ2-2, with 14 bases that match TRBD2. This CDR3 has 17 amino acids. Trimming removed 7 bases from V and 4 bases from J; junction bases left unmatched: 7. Germline CDR1 and CDR2: KGHDR and SFDVKD. CDR3 coding DNA: TGTGCCACCAGCCCGGGACTAGCGGGAGTGGTCACCGGGGAGCTGTTTTTT. As protein: CATSPGLAGVVTGELFF.

V is TRBV11-3 and J is TRBJ2-2; 9 nucleotides align to TRBD1. J lost 6 bases, V lost 3 bases, and 8 bases had no gene match. The germline gives CDR1 SGHNT, CDR2 YENEEA. CDR3 size: 16 residues. In DNA form, the CDR3 reads TGTGCCAGCAGCTTGGGGGACAGGGACAGGTCCGGGGAGCTGTTTTTT. Translated, it gives CASSLGDRDRSGELFF.

V usage is TRBV11-3 and J usage is TRBJ2-1; maybe TRBD2 (6 bases). Germline V gene data show CDR1 as SGHNT and CDR2 as YENEEA. This CDR3 spans 14 amino acids. V lost 3 bases and J 7 bases, leaving 13 bases between the germline ends. The CDR3 DNA reads as TGTGCCAGCAGCTTCAGCGGGCCAGGGAATGAGCAGTTCTTC. Residues: CASSFSGPGNEQFF.

V gene TRBV24-1 combines with J gene TRBJ2-1; D remains ambiguous. Germline lookup yields CDR1 KGHDR and CDR2 SFDVKD. The CDR3 consists of 16 residues. Trimming removed 2 bases at V and 0 bases at J, with 10 bases between. CDR3 residues: CATSDSTRSSYNEQFF. CDR3 DNA sequence: TGTGCCACCAGTGATTCCACACGAAGCTCCTACAATGAGCAGTTCTTC.

CDR3 sequence: CASSLVGGPPYEQYF. DNA for the CDR3: TGTGCCAGCAGCCTGGTAGGGGGCCCCCCCTACGAGCAGTACTTC. The V gene is TRBV7-9, the J gene TRBJ2-7, with 7 bases that match TRBD1. The V gene's germline CDR1 is SEHNR and CDR2 FQNEAQ (reference sequence). This CDR3 contains 15 residues. After removal of 5 bases from V and 2 bases from J, the junction contained 9 bases not matched to a gene.

V and J are TRBV6-5 and TRBJ2-1, with D possibly being TRBD1 (5 bases). Germline CDR1 MNHEY, CDR2 SVGAGI. This CDR3 is built from 14 residues. Trimming left V 6 bases short and J 1 base short, with 10 bases between. CDR3 nucleotide sequence: TGTGCCAGCAGGGACACTATGTCCTACAATGAGCAGTTCTTC. Its translation: CASRDTMSYNEQFF.